This entry concerns a single TCR beta chain. An input of roughly 0.5 to 1 ug of RNA was subjected to reverse transcription using random hexamers. TCRdb recomputed calls from the immunoSEQ multiplex PCR reads with MiXCR, one row per CDR3 protein. The table has 110,000 to 150,000 distinct CDR3 sequences, 90% to 96% seen once; the top ten hold less than 0.085%. The sample belongs to a study of CD8 T cells in Susac syndrome. Across the whole study: Patients with Susac syndrome were therapy-naive, treated with corticosteroids, or treated with intravenous immunoglobulin alone when blood was collected.

With 6 bases removed from V and 10 bases from J, the gap between germline ends came to 12 bases. CDR1 and CDR2 from the germline V gene are DFQATT and SNEGSKA (reference sequence). This CDR3 comprises 10 residues. While CD8+ and CD4+ T cells were isolated negatively, TEMRA cells were enriched by FACS. The sequencing input was CD4+ T cells from PBMCs. The source is a human donor with Susac syndrome. This chain joins TRBV20-1 and TRBJ1-1, with a weak D call TRBD1 (5 bases). CDR3 region: CSATGTPAFF. In DNA, the CDR3 is TGCAGTGCAACCGGGACGCCAGCTTTCTTT.